These 13 T cell receptor beta chains share one sample of origin, sequenced in a study of somatic mutations in cytotoxic T cells in rheumatoid arthritis. Measured with immunoSEQ multiplex PCR; TCRdb has only the in-frame clones, and not every one. The sample holds roughly 20,000 clones, 80% to 85% seen once. The sequenced material came from CD8+ T cells sorted from blood. The receptor source for this set is an adult with rheumatoid arthritis.

The gene calls are TRBV10-2 and TRBJ2-7, with a weak D call TRBD1 (5 bases). The germline CDR1 and CDR2 sequences are WSHSY and SAAADI. Trimming took off 7 bases at V and 9 bases at J, with 16 bases between the two ends. The CDR3 covers 12 residues. The CDR3, as DNA: TGCGCCAGCACGGAAGGGGAACAGACGCAGTACTTC. Its translation is CASTEGEQTQYF.

The chain recombines TRBV25-1 with TRBJ2-2, with D perhaps matching TRBD1 (6 bases). The CDR3 contains 14 residues. Germline values: CDR1 MGHDK, CDR2 SYGVNS. Between the trimmed V and J ends, which lost 8 bases and 2 bases, there was a span of 12 bases. CDR3 amino acids: CASHQGYNTGELFF. Written as DNA, the CDR3 is TGTGCCAGCCACCAGGGGTATAACACCGGGGAGCTGTTTTTT.

The V gene is TRBV5-4, the J gene TRBJ2-1; D is unclear. The ends were cut back, 1 base at V and 9 bases at J, with 5 bases in the middle. The CDR3 is 11 residues long. CDR1 and CDR2 (germline): SGHNT, YYREEE (reference sequence). The chain's CDR3 is CASSLSTEQFF. As DNA, the CDR3 is TGTGCCAGCAGCTTGTCGACTGAGCAGTTCTTC. The full variable domain, completed using reference TRBV5-4 and TRBJ2-1, is ETGVTQSPTHLIKTRGQQVTLRCSSQSGHNTVSWYQQALGQGPQFIFQYYREEENGRGNFPPRFSGLQFPNYSSELNVNALELDDSALYLCASSLSTEQFFGPGTRLTVL.

The J gene is TRBJ1-2, the V gene TRBV19, with D unclear. CDR1 LNHDA and CDR2 SQIVND come from the germline V gene (reference sequence). The CDR3 spans 18 residues. V was pared by 1 base and J by 0 bases, with 18 bases between. CDR3 bases: TGTGCCAGTAGTATAGGAGGCCAGGAGCTCCTTACTAACTATGGCTACACCTTC. Protein sequence: CASSIGGQELLTNYGYTF.

The chain uses TRBV7-9 and TRBJ2-2; TRBD2 matches at 16 bases. CDR1 and CDR2 from the germline V gene are SEHNR and FQNEAQ (reference sequence). Germline trimming cut 5 bases from V and 5 bases from J; bases unmatched to any gene: 2. This CDR3 contains 16 residues. In DNA, the CDR3 is TGTGCCAGCAGCGTGGGACTAGCGGGGGGGACCGGGGAGCTGTTTTTT. The encoded protein is CASSVGLAGGTGELFF.

This chain uses TRBV13 with TRBJ1-5, with TRBD1 identical over 8 bases. The CDR3 totals 14 residues. Germline V CDR1 and CDR2: PRHDT, FYEKMQ (reference sequence). Trimming at V came to 5 bases and at J to 3 bases, leaving 3 bases not matched to a gene. The CDR3: CASSHRGDNQPQHF. DNA of the CDR3: TGTGCCAGCAGCCACAGGGGGGACAATCAGCCCCAGCATTTT.

The CDR3 loop is CASSYSYLGEAFF. CDR3 sequence (DNA): TGTGCCAGCAGTTACTCGTATCTCGGCGAAGCTTTCTTT. This chain connects TRBV6-5 to TRBJ1-1; D not resolved. V lost 0 bases to trimming and J lost 8 bases, with 10 bases between them. The germline V gene has CDR1 MNHEY and CDR2 SVGAGI. The CDR3 runs 13 residues.

The chain has TRBV15 and TRBJ2-2; D not certain. Deletions cut 4 bases from V and 10 bases from J, with 7 bases between. Per germline, CDR1 LNHNV and CDR2 YYDKDF (reference sequence). The CDR3 length is 11 residues. The CDR3 sequence is CATSNPEELFF. The CDR3, as DNA: TGTGCCACCAGCAACCCCGAGGAGCTGTTTTTT.

J is TRBJ2-1 and V is TRBV4-1; D gene ambiguous. The CDR3 is 12 amino acids. V dropped 3 bases and J dropped 6 bases, with 6 bases sitting between them. Germline lookup yields CDR1 MGHRA and CDR2 YSYEKL. Here the CDR3 reads CASSHSVNEQFF. CDR3 bases: TGCGCCAGCAGCCATTCGGTCAATGAGCAGTTCTTC.

This rearrangement joins TRBV30 to TRBJ1-1; 7 bases align to TRBD1. CDR3 length: 18 amino acids. The junction had 19 bases not matched to a gene; V was cut back by 5 bases and J by 1 base. Germline loops: CDR1 GTSNPN, CDR2 SVGIG (reference sequence). The CDR3 region has the DNA TGTGCCTGGTACACATATCGGGTGGACAGGCCATCGAACACTGAAGCTTTCTTT. Its protein is CAWYTYRVDRPSNTEAFF.

The chain uses TRBV6-5 and TRBJ2-7; D unclear. Trimming shortened V by 6 bases and J by 7 bases, and 13 bases separated the two germline ends. This CDR3 spans 12 amino acids. Germline CDR1 MNHEY, CDR2 SVGAGI. CDR3 coding DNA: TGTGCCAGCAGCGACGGTGAGTGGGAGCAGTACTTC. This translates into CASSDGEWEQYF.

This clone was seen a few times. The chain uses TRBV7-9 and TRBJ1-2; D gene ambiguous. This CDR3 comprises 11 residues. Between the trimmed V and J ends, which lost 2 bases and 5 bases, there was a span of 3 bases. Germline V gene lookup returns CDR1 SEHNR and CDR2 FQNEAQ (reference sequence). CDR3 bases: TGTGCCAGCAGCTTACTATATGGCTACACCTTC. Its protein is CASSLLYGYTF.

This clone was detected a few times. The V gene is TRBV6-5, the J gene TRBJ1-1; tentative D call: TRBD1 (6 bases). The CDR3 loop spans 14 amino acids. Germline V gene sequence: CDR1 MNHEY, CDR2 SVGAGI. V lost 8 bases and J 0 bases, leaving 13 bases between the germline ends. The chain's CDR3 is CASVWRTVNTEAFF. The DNA for the CDR3 is TGTGCCAGCGTCTGGCGGACAGTGAACACTGAAGCTTTCTTT.